This entry features one T cell receptor beta chain sequence. CDR1 and CDR2 (germline): SQVTM, ANQGSEA. The length of the CDR3 is 13 residues. V lost 7 bases to trimming and J lost 3 bases, with 13 bases between them. TCR beta chains were sequenced at survey level with immunoSEQ. Here immunoSEQ multiplex PCR was the method, and the copy in TCRdb shows in-frame clones only, minus some. This table holds approximately 50,000 clones, 85% to 95% found once. The chain is built from TRBV29-1 and TRBJ2-1, with D possibly matching TRBD2 (6 bases). This TCR was recovered from a man between 35 and 55 years old with rheumatoid arthritis. Sequencing was carried out using PBMCs. CDR3 DNA sequence: TGCAGCGCCCTGGGGGGAGTCTACAATGAGCAGTTCTTC. Translating it yields CSALGGVYNEQFF.